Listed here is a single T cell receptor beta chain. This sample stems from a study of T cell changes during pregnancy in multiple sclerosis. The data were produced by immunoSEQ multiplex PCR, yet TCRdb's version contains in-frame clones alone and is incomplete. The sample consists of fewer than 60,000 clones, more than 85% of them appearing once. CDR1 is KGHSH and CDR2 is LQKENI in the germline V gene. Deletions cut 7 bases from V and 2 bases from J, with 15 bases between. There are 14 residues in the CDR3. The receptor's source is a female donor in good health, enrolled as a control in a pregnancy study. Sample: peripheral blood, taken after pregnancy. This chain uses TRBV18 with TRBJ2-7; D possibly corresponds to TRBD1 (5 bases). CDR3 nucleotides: TGTGCCAGCTTGGGGCAGGGCGAAACCTACGAGCAGTACTTC. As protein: CASLGQGETYEQYF.